This T cell receptor beta chain was found in a study of blood T cell repertoires in COVID-19. The overall study: Some COVID-19 samples were acute and others convalescent; all came from the United States, Italy and Spain. PBMCs, B-cell-depleted T cells, or T cells provided the cDNA or gDNA that made up the material.

Using immunoSEQ multiplex PCR, the repertoire was profiled, and TCRdb retains in-frame clones only, with some absent. This sample has some 20,000 clones, with about nine tenths found just once. Germline V gene data show CDR1 as ENHRY and CDR2 as SYGVKD. This CDR3 is 12 amino acids long. V shed 6 bases, J shed 7 bases, and the junction held 5 bases outside the gene matches. The sample holds one count of this clone. Sequencing used peripheral blood. J is TRBJ2-7 and V is TRBV10-3, with 8 bases that match TRBD2. The sequence was collected from a woman older than 75 with active or convalescent COVID-19. The CDR3 DNA sequence: TGTGCCATCAGAGGGCAGCGGGGGGAGCAGTACTTC. This translates into CAIRGQRGEQYF.